These 14 T cell receptor beta chains were sequenced from one sample in a study of blood T cell repertoires in COVID-19. The assay was immunoSEQ multiplex PCR, and TCRdb's table has in-frame clones only and misses some. This table holds 250,000 to 350,000 clones, just over 85% found once. The sequencing sample was made of peripheral blood. The receptors derive from a woman between 25 and 40 years old with active or convalescent COVID-19.

Points on this clone: A junction end diverges from the germline sequence, so it may reflect a read error. The rearrangement links TRBV2 to TRBJ2-2, with 9 positions matching TRBD2. Per germline, CDR1 SNHLY and CDR2 FYNNEI. The CDR3 is 14 amino acids. CDR3 loop: CASRRTSEVRGAVF. DNA of the CDR3: TGTGCCAGCAGAAGGACTAGCGAGGTCCGGGGAGCTGTTTTT.

The V and J genes are TRBV7-9 and TRBJ2-7, with 8 bases aligning to TRBD2. V lost 5 bases to trimming and J lost 3 bases; unmatched junction nucleotides: 12. This CDR3 has 16 amino acids. CDR1 and CDR2 (germline): SEHNR, FQNEAQ (reference sequence). The DNA of the CDR3 is TGTGCCAGCAGCCCAGACCGGGGGGGGAGCCTCTACGAGCAGTACTTC. Translation gives CASSPDRGGSLYEQYF.

J is TRBJ1-1 and V is TRBV30, with 7 bases that match TRBD1. This CDR3 has 13 residues. CDR1 and CDR2 (germline): GTSNPN, SVGIG (reference sequence). The V segment lost 8 bases and the J segment 0 bases; nucleotides outside the gene matches: 6. The DNA for the CDR3 is TGTGCCGGACAGACAGGGTTGAACACTGAAGCTTTCTTT. Encoded protein: CAGQTGLNTEAFF. Supplemented by reference TRBV30 and TRBJ1-1, the full variable domain reads SQTIHQWPATLVQPVGSPLSLECTVEGTSNPNLYWYRQAAGRGLQLLFYSVGIGQISSEVPQNLSASRPQDRQFILSSKKLLLSDSGFYLCAGQTGLNTEAFFGQGTRLTVV.

This sequence joins TRBV25-1 and TRBJ1-1; 9 positions agree with TRBD1. After removal of 3 bases from V and 4 bases from J, the junction contained 6 bases not matched to a gene. CDR3 length equals 15 residues. The germline V gene has CDR1 MGHDK and CDR2 SYGVNS. The CDR3 nucleotides read TGTGCCAGCAGTGAGGCCCGGACAGGGGCCACTGAAGCTTTCTTT. Its protein is CASSEARTGATEAFF.

The gene calls are TRBV6-6 and TRBJ2-4; tentatively, D is TRBD2 (6 bases). Germline values: CDR1 MNHNY, CDR2 SVGAGI (reference sequence). CDR3 length: 20 amino acids. The V end was cut by 6 bases, the J end by 0 bases, with 27 bases between. CDR3 DNA sequence: TGTGCCAGCAGCCCCGGTTACGCGGGGCCGCACCTTCTAGCCAAAAACATTCAGTACTTC. Translated, it gives CASSPGYAGPHLLAKNIQYF.

The chain is built from TRBV28 and TRBJ2-5; 7 bases agree with TRBD1. V dropped 4 bases and J dropped 2; count of bases not matched to a gene: 10. The CDR3 length is 16 residues. Looked up from germline, CDR1 is MDHEN and CDR2 is SYDVKM. The CDR3 region is CASSSPTGSGQETQYF. For the CDR3, the DNA is TGTGCCAGCAGTTCCCCGACAGGGTCGGGGCAAGAGACCCAGTACTTC.

J is TRBJ2-1 and V is TRBV2, with 7 bases fitting TRBD2. The germline gives CDR1 SNHLY, CDR2 FYNNEI. Germline trimming cut 8 bases from V and 2 bases from J; bases unmatched to any gene: 0. This CDR3 spans 12 amino acids. Here the CDR3 reads CASRGAYNEQFF. The DNA of the CDR3 is TGTGCCAGCCGGGGGGCCTACAATGAGCAGTTCTTC.

In its sample, this clone was seen a few times. This sequence joins TRBV29-1 and TRBJ1-2; 9 bases are shared with TRBD1. V gave up 0 bases and J gave up 8 bases; unmatched junction bases: 13. The germline gives CDR1 SQVTM, CDR2 ANQGSEA. The CDR3 covers 16 residues. DNA of the CDR3: TGCAGCGTTGAAGAGAGACAGGGGGTTAATGGCGGAGGCTACACCTTC. It is translated as CSVEERQGVNGGGYTF.

The rearrangement uses TRBV4-1 and TRBJ2-3; TRBD1 aligns across 10 bases. Per the germline V gene, CDR1 is MGHRA and CDR2 is YSYEKL. V lost 8 bases and J lost 4; bases outside the gene matches: 6. The CDR3 spans 14 residues. The CDR3 here is CASRPGTGADTQYF. The CDR3 coding sequence is TGCGCCAGCCGCCCCGGGACAGGGGCAGATACGCAGTATTTT.

The chain couples TRBV7-9 to TRBJ2-1; tentative D call: TRBD2 (6 bases). Germline CDR1 and CDR2: SEHNR and FQNEAQ (reference sequence). The CDR3 has 16 amino acids. The V and J ends lost 5 bases and 5 bases respectively, with 19 bases between them. The CDR3 here is CASSARGLAFDNEQFF. The CDR3 DNA reads as TGTGCCAGCAGCGCTAGAGGGCTAGCGTTTGACAATGAGCAGTTCTTC.

The gene calls are TRBV28 and TRBJ2-7; the match to TRBD1 covers 7 bases. Losses at the gene ends were 5 bases for V and 11 bases for J; bases not matched to a gene: 15. This CDR3 spans 14 amino acids. CDR1 MDHEN and CDR2 SYDVKM come from the germline V gene. The CDR3 nucleotides are TGTGCCAGCAGTGAAACCGGGACAGCCCCCAAGAAGTACTTC. It translates to CASSETGTAPKKYF. Combining the CDR3 with reference TRBV28 and TRBJ2-7 gives the whole variable domain DVKVTQSSRYLVKRTGEKVFLECVQDMDHENMFWYRQDPGLGLRLIYFSYDVKMKEKGDIPEGYSVSREKKERFSLILESASTNQTSMYLCASSETGTAPKKYFGPGTRLTVT.

The rearrangement joins TRBV7-9 to TRBJ1-3, with unresolved D. The length of the CDR3 is 13 residues. The V gene's germline CDR1 is SEHNR and CDR2 FQNEAQ (reference sequence). V lost 5 bases and J lost 8, with 13 bases in between. The CDR3, as DNA: TGTGCCAGCAGCCCCATGGGAGGAGACACCATATATTTT. This gives the protein CASSPMGGDTIYF.

J is TRBJ1-3 and V is TRBV7-2; D not resolved. CDR3 size: 16 residues. Germline V gene lookup returns CDR1 SGHTA and CDR2 FQGNSA. V dropped 0 bases and J dropped 0 bases, with 9 bases sitting between them. CDR3 loop: CASSLATAVSGNTIYF. CDR3 sequence (DNA): TGTGCCAGCAGCTTAGCCACTGCCGTCTCTGGAAACACCATATATTTT.

This sequence joins TRBV28 and TRBJ1-4, with D unclear. Germline values: CDR1 MDHEN, CDR2 SYDVKM. The ends were cut back, 3 bases at V and 8 bases at J, with 7 bases in the middle. The CDR3 extends over 12 amino acids. The CDR3 sequence: CASSFRGEKLFF. DNA for the CDR3: TGTGCCAGCAGTTTTCGAGGGGAAAAACTGTTTTTT.